This entry features one T cell receptor (beta chain) sequence. No antigen is known for it. It was cDNA, reverse transcribed from extracted RNA, that served as the sequencing template. The repertoire was sequenced with immunoSEQ multiplex PCR; TCRdb's copy has only in-frame clones and lacks some. The sample has about 120,000 clones; around 64% are singletons. The sample originates from a study of CD8+ T cells in alopecia areata. Whole-study findings and limits: TCRs were shared less clearly across patients than in mice, possibly for HLA-related reasons. Researchers report lesional scalp, most notably alopecia totalis/universalis, outstripped normal scalp in clonality.

Using a FACSAria, the CD4+ and CD8+ T cells were sorted from the PBMCs. The CDR3 totals 14 residues. Germline CDR1 is MNHEY and CDR2 is SVGAGI. V lost 2 bases to trimming and J lost 1 base, with 6 bases between them. The chain uses TRBV6-5 and TRBJ1-5; D is unresolved. This TCR was recovered from a human donor in good health. Sequenced material: CD4+ T cells sorted from blood. DNA of the CDR3: TGTGCCAGCAGTTACGCGGCCAGCAATCAGCCCCAGCATTTT. Its translation is CASSYAASNQPQHF.